The T cell receptor (beta chain) described here comes from a study of T cell responses to AZD1222 COVID-19 vaccine (dated by TCRdb to the early 2020s). Context from the whole study: AZD1222 recipients whose second dose came at about 4 weeks and those whose second dose came at about 12 weeks were combined into one group, since spike-specific TCR depth and breadth did not differ between the two schedules. A total of 230 or so trial participants underwent TCR sequencing, of whom about 200 received two doses of AZD1222 and about 26 received two doses of the MenACWY control vaccine. Enrollment into the trials was organized by age into subgroups of 18-55, 56-69 and 70-plus years, and those subgroups contained about 150, 27 and 61 TCR-sequenced participants, respectively. Study-wide findings and limitations: Participants were mostly white British and included more females than males, and it was suggested by the authors that clonal diversity may have been underestimated. Because no day 14 peak-response samples were available, the repertoires could be characterized only after the peak T cell response. Nearly half of unique spike-specific TCRs reportedly recognized epitopes outside regions mutated in the B.1.351 and B.1.1.7 variants. After two AZD1222 doses, spike-specific TCR breadth and depth were significantly higher than at day 0 and than in MenACWY recipients. Conclusions about previously exposed vaccinees are limited, since just six AZD1222 recipients were seropositive for SARS-CoV-2 at baseline. In the small 56-69-year group, the increase in depth fell short of significance, most likely because of low power. The vaccine-associated CD4 TCRs covered the entire spike protein, and the dominant responses fell in regions 160-218 and 743-854.

The germline V gene supplies CDR1 SQVTM and CDR2 ANQGSEA. Counted from cysteine to phenylalanine, this CDR3 has 17 amino acids. The CDR3 DNA has 51 bases and is translated from base 1. The V end gives up 3 bases and the J end 1 base, leaving 11 bases in the junction not matched to a gene. Concerning this clone: Which antigen it targets is not known. Per-base quality was not reported, and no clone a single base away is much larger than it.

The CDR3 regions of human TCRbeta chains were analyzed by immunosequencing. As for the authors' bioinformatics: TCRs in the repertoires were matched against a reference library of SARS-CoV-2-specific TCRs that had been generated with the MIRA antigen-specificity platform. Breadth was defined as the fraction of unique TCRs that were SARS-CoV-2-associated, and depth was defined as the fraction of total T cells that were SARS-CoV-2-associated. Each spike-specific TCR was assigned to its reactive spike region and to a CD4 or CD8 class using the MIRA data. Log10-transformed breadth and depth values were compared by one-way ANOVA with Sidak's multiple comparisons tests. This is the immuneACCESS table as TCRdb keeps it, with only in-frame sequences that have V and J called. A part of the clones is gone; compared with another copy, unresolved V genes explain less than half, and the rest is unexplained. The V and J calls and clone size are taken from that table; D and trimming were inferred from the DNA. Within this sample are roughly 180,000 clones, with 88% of them counted one time only. Clones ranked in the top ten supply 0.45% to 0.55% of the sample.

The time point label here, explained by the study, means: baseline before first vaccination. The vaccinee samples were drawn from two UK trials, COV001 and COV002, one of which was a single-blind randomized controlled phase 2/3 trial testing AZD1222 (ChAdOx1 nCoV-19) in healthy adults. Trial participant PBMC samples were collected at day 0 and day 28 after the second dose for TCRbeta chain sequencing. This TCR came from an adult in good health. In this chain, TRBV29-1 is recombined with TRBJ2-3, with 9 middle bases fitting TRBD2. Sample: peripheral blood, taken on day 0 of AZD1222 vaccination. The DNA reads as follows: TGCAGCGTTGACAATGAGACTAGCGGAGCTCGCACAGATACGCAGTATTTT. Its amino acids are CSVDNETSGARTDTQYF.